This is a list of T cell receptor beta chains from one sample in a study of cytomegalovirus exposure and HLA in healthy donors. The data were produced by immunoSEQ multiplex PCR, yet TCRdb's version contains in-frame clones alone and is incomplete. The sample holds under 120,000 clones. Sequenced input: PBMCs. The receptors come from a man aged 50-59 years in good health and CMV-seronegative. The conserved cysteine and the conserved F or W are not part of the CDR3 here. D genes are given only for firm matches.

j_call: TRBJ1-5
d_call: -
v_call: TRBV7-6
cdr3_aa: ASSLVSSGQPQH

j_call: TRBJ1-2
d_call: TRBD1
v_call: TRBV5-1
cdr3_aa: ASSLATGNSYGYT

j_call: TRBJ2-7
d_call: TRBD1
v_call: TRBV9
cdr3_aa: ASSVASGGYEQY

j_call: TRBJ1-1
d_call: -
v_call: TRBV7-9
cdr3_aa: ASSFTSTAGQGEAF

j_call: TRBJ2-3
d_call: -
v_call: TRBV19
cdr3_aa: ASSMRTDTQY

j_call: TRBJ1-4
d_call: -
v_call: TRBV28
cdr3_aa: ASSSLDRFNEKLF

j_call: TRBJ1-2
d_call: -
v_call: TRBV29-1
cdr3_aa: SATTEASGGYT

j_call: TRBJ2-5
d_call: TRBD2
v_call: TRBV5-1
cdr3_aa: ASSVLAGGQKTQY

j_call: TRBJ2-1
d_call: TRBD1
v_call: TRBV30
cdr3_aa: AWSKKGATNEQF

j_call: TRBJ1-1
d_call: -
v_call: TRBV2
cdr3_aa: ASSGLGNTEAF

j_call: TRBJ2-7
d_call: -
v_call: TRBV5-8
cdr3_aa: ASSLWQGNYEQY

j_call: TRBJ2-5
d_call: -
v_call: TRBV9
cdr3_aa: ASSVGASLLETQY

j_call: TRBJ2-4
d_call: TRBD2
v_call: TRBV4-3
cdr3_aa: ASSQDMASGGIQY

j_call: TRBJ2-7
d_call: TRBD2
v_call: TRBV7-2
cdr3_aa: ASSSIAGPPYEQY

j_call: TRBJ2-5
d_call: -
v_call: TRBV7-2
cdr3_aa: ASSLVWQGGQETQY

j_call: TRBJ2-1
d_call: -
v_call: TRBV18
cdr3_aa: ASSPSSFGEQF

j_call: TRBJ1-5
d_call: -
v_call: TRBV5-4
cdr3_aa: ASSQVPGGPQH

j_call: TRBJ2-2
d_call: -
v_call: TRBV27
cdr3_aa: ASRTGAGVPGELF

j_call: TRBJ2-4
d_call: TRBD2
v_call: TRBV18
cdr3_aa: ASSPSGLAAENIQY

j_call: TRBJ1-2
d_call: -
v_call: TRBV6-5
cdr3_aa: ASRGPGPGVGYT

j_call: TRBJ2-2
d_call: -
v_call: TRBV19
cdr3_aa: ASSIFGGGRSGELF

j_call: TRBJ2-5
d_call: TRBD2
v_call: TRBV5-4
cdr3_aa: ASSQTTSGAQY

j_call: TRBJ1-2
d_call: -
v_call: TRBV19
cdr3_aa: ASSISPQGNYGYT

j_call: TRBJ2-5
d_call: -
v_call: TRBV7-9
cdr3_aa: ASSLGVSRETQY

j_call: TRBJ2-1
d_call: TRBD2
v_call: TRBV4-1
cdr3_aa: ASSQDHVTSGGYEQF

j_call: TRBJ2-1
d_call: TRBD2
v_call: TRBV7-6
cdr3_aa: ASSSRSGSEASGSVDEQF

j_call: TRBJ1-5
d_call: -
v_call: TRBV25-1
cdr3_aa: ASSGAGTQPQH

j_call: TRBJ1-2
d_call: -
v_call: TRBV4-3
cdr3_aa: ASSRTTGSSNYGYT

j_call: TRBJ1-1
d_call: -
v_call: TRBV4-3
cdr3_aa: ATSPEGATEAF

j_call: TRBJ1-5
d_call: -
v_call: TRBV7-9
cdr3_aa: ASSLQGNQPQH

j_call: TRBJ1-1
d_call: -
v_call: TRBV9
cdr3_aa: ASSVVAVGRDMNTEAF

j_call: TRBJ2-2
d_call: -
v_call: TRBV15
cdr3_aa: ATSPGRARTGELF

j_call: TRBJ1-1
d_call: -
v_call: TRBV7-8
cdr3_aa: ASSPLRQRNTEAF

j_call: TRBJ2-3
d_call: -
v_call: TRBV5-1
cdr3_aa: ASSPNTDTQY

j_call: TRBJ2-2
d_call: -
v_call: TRBV9
cdr3_aa: ASSVNPGLGTGELF

j_call: TRBJ1-1
d_call: TRBD1
v_call: TRBV18
cdr3_aa: ASSLDRGLNGAEAF

j_call: TRBJ1-3
d_call: -
v_call: TRBV4-1
cdr3_aa: ASSFFEATGNTIY

j_call: TRBJ2-7
d_call: TRBD1
v_call: TRBV2
cdr3_aa: ASSERGRGEH

j_call: TRBJ2-1
d_call: -
v_call: TRBV19
cdr3_aa: ASRETTVTEQF

j_call: TRBJ2-7
d_call: -
v_call: TRBV18
cdr3_aa: ASSSGVTTYEQY

j_call: TRBJ2-1
d_call: -
v_call: TRBV5-6
cdr3_aa: ASSPEAGSEQF

j_call: TRBJ2-2
d_call: TRBD1
v_call: TRBV19
cdr3_aa: ATYRGKYGELF

j_call: TRBJ2-2
d_call: -
v_call: TRBV9
cdr3_aa: ASSPLGALRSANTGELF

j_call: TRBJ1-5
d_call: -
v_call: TRBV4-3
cdr3_aa: ASSHPGGQGPQH

j_call: TRBJ2-7
d_call: TRBD1
v_call: TRBV2
cdr3_aa: ASSLGQHPGEQY

j_call: TRBJ1-6
d_call: -
v_call: TRBV6-5
cdr3_aa: ASSTTGYNSPLH

j_call: TRBJ2-3
d_call: -
v_call: TRBV11-2
cdr3_aa: ASSYGGSTDTQY

j_call: TRBJ2-2
d_call: TRBD1
v_call: TRBV19
cdr3_aa: ASILDRYNTGELF

j_call: TRBJ1-5
d_call: TRBD1
v_call: TRBV4-1
cdr3_aa: ASSQEVPGGWNSNQPQH

j_call: TRBJ2-2
d_call: TRBD2
v_call: TRBV5-4
cdr3_aa: ASSLGATSNPGELF

j_call: TRBJ2-7
d_call: -
v_call: TRBV29-1
cdr3_aa: SVVRDMDSYEQY

j_call: TRBJ2-1
d_call: TRBD2
v_call: TRBV19
cdr3_aa: ASSVTSGRFPDEQF

j_call: TRBJ2-7
d_call: TRBD2
v_call: TRBV6-6
cdr3_aa: ASSPTLAGGSYEQY

j_call: TRBJ2-3
d_call: TRBD2
v_call: TRBV7-2
cdr3_aa: ASSLGAAGGNTDTQY

j_call: TRBJ1-1
d_call: -
v_call: TRBV11-3
cdr3_aa: ASSPEDRYNTEAF